The 26 T cell receptor beta chains given below trace back to one sample, sequenced in a study of graft-versus-host responses after intestinal transplantation (TCRdb year 2021). Library preparation used the immunoSEQ multiplex PCR assay. TCRdb stores this immuneACCESS table with in-frame sequences only. Part of the clones is absent; in the studies checked, under half of the shortfall reflects unresolved V genes, and no reason is known for the rest. Recorded for this sample are around 77,000 clones; 94% of them occurred a single time. The ten largest clones add up to about 0.56% of the sample. Per the publication, the time point label means: cells obtained before transplantation from donor or recipient. For these TCRs, the target antigens are not known. Sequenced material: unstimulated CD8+ T cells sorted from spleen or lymph node cells, taken before intestinal transplant. These receptor sequences come from a human donor who received an intestinal transplant.

This clone showed up just once. The gene calls are TRBV28 and TRBJ2-7; TRBD1 matches at 8 bases. Losses at the gene ends were 1 base for V and 5 bases for J; bases not matched to a gene: 1. The germline V gene has CDR1 MDHEN and CDR2 SYDVKM. The CDR3 contains 13 residues. In nucleotides, the CDR3 is TGTGCCAGCAGTTTATACAGGGGGGACGAGCAGTACTTC. This codes for CASSLYRGDEQYF.

This CDR3 is CASSLEDRYYEQYF. CDR3 DNA sequence: TGCGCCAGCAGCCTGGAGGACCGGTACTACGAGCAGTACTTC. The rearrangement joins TRBV5-1 to TRBJ2-7, with a tentative D call TRBD2 (5 bases). This CDR3 has 14 residues. From germline, CDR1 is SGHRS and CDR2 YFSETQ. The V gene lost 4 bases and the J gene lost 3 bases, with 14 bases spanning the gap.

This rearrangement joins TRBV29-1 to TRBJ2-7; 14 nucleotides match TRBD2. Trimming took 4 bases from V and 4 from J; bases not matched to a gene: 12. This CDR3 spans 17 amino acids. Germline assignment: CDR1 SQVTM and CDR2 ANQGSEA. The CDR3 sequence: CSVVVSGTSGSSYEQYF. DNA for the CDR3: TGCAGCGTTGTAGTATCTGGGACTAGCGGGAGTTCATACGAGCAGTACTTC.

This clone was seen once. This chain joins TRBV7-8 and TRBJ1-6, with D unresolved. The ends were cut back, 0 bases at V and 7 bases at J, with 13 bases in the middle. Germline assignment: CDR1 SGHVS and CDR2 FQNEAQ. The CDR3 is 16 residues long. Here the CDR3 DNA reads TGTGCCAGCAGCTTAGCGCGGGTGGTGGGGAATTCACCCCTCCACTTT. It translates to CASSLARVVGNSPLHF.

The chain is built from TRBV19 and TRBJ1-1; possible D gene TRBD1, 6 bases. The CDR3 runs 16 residues. Trimming pared 3 bases from V and 2 bases from J, leaving 16 bases between. Germline V lookup: CDR1 LNHDA, CDR2 SQIVND (reference sequence). For the CDR3, the DNA is TGTGCCAGTAGTATCCAGTCGTGGGGGCTTAACACTGAAGCTTTCTTT. Translating gives CASSIQSWGLNTEAFF. The full variable domain, completed using reference TRBV19 and TRBJ1-1, is DGGITQSPKYLFRKEGQNVTLSCEQNLNHDAMYWYRQDPGQGLRLIYYSQIVNDFQKGDIAEGYSVSREKKESFPLTVTSAQKNPTAFYLCASSIQSWGLNTEAFFGQGTRLTVV.

The CDR3 protein is CASSFTQGLDEQYF. The CDR3 nucleotides are TGTGCCAGCAGCTTTACACAGGGTCTAGACGAGCAGTACTTC. The chain recombines TRBV5-4 with TRBJ2-7, with D possibly being TRBD1 (6 bases). The CDR3 loop spans 14 amino acids. V was pared by 2 bases and J by 5 bases, with 14 bases between. Germline V gene data show CDR1 as SGHNT and CDR2 as YYREEE (reference sequence).

The genes are TRBV7-9 and TRBJ2-1; D remains ambiguous. Per germline, CDR1 SEHNR and CDR2 FQNEAQ (reference sequence). The CDR3 runs 12 residues. Trimming cost V 3 bases and J 8 bases, with 8 bases left between them. The CDR3 DNA follows: TGTGCCAGCAGCTTTGGGATCGATGAGCAGTTCTTC. It encodes CASSFGIDEQFF.

The sample holds one count of this clone. The V and J genes are TRBV19 and TRBJ2-1, with TRBD2 matching over 8 bases. Germline CDR1 LNHDA, CDR2 SQIVND (reference sequence). CDR3 length: 14 amino acids. J was trimmed by 10 bases and V by 6 bases; bases with no gene match: 11. The DNA for the CDR3 is TGTGCCAGTAGCGTGACTAGCGTCATTTACGAGCAGTTCTTC. Its protein product is CASSVTSVIYEQFF.

This chain connects TRBV27 to TRBJ2-1, with D perhaps matching TRBD1 (5 bases). V lost 3 bases, J lost 0 bases, and 12 bases lay in between. There are 16 residues in the CDR3. The germline V gene encodes CDR1 MNHEY and CDR2 SMNVEV (reference sequence). The CDR3 spells CASSFYQGYSYNEQFF. Written as DNA, the CDR3 is TGTGCCAGCAGTTTCTATCAGGGCTACTCCTACAATGAGCAGTTCTTC.

The gene calls are TRBV28 and TRBJ1-1; D is unclear. V was trimmed by 2 bases and J by 1 base, leaving 14 bases between them. This CDR3 is built from 16 residues. Germline V CDR1 and CDR2: MDHEN, SYDVKM. CDR3 sequence: CASSLGAVTWNTEAFF. In nucleotides, the CDR3 is TGTGCCAGCAGTTTAGGTGCAGTTACCTGGAACACTGAAGCTTTCTTT.

V and J are TRBV4-1 and TRBJ2-7; D ambiguous. The CDR3 covers 16 residues. V was pared by 2 bases and J by 0 bases, with 14 bases between. Germline loops: CDR1 MGHRA, CDR2 YSYEKL. CDR3 nucleotides: TGCGCCAGCAGCCAACCTCCGACGCTTAGCTCCTACGAGCAGTACTTC. Translating gives CASSQPPTLSSYEQYF.

The chain uses TRBV14 and TRBJ2-7, with TRBD1 identical over 9 bases. The CDR3 covers 16 residues. Trimming cost V 0 bases and J 2 bases; bases outside gene matches: 5. From germline, CDR1 is SGHDN and CDR2 FVKESK. CDR3 DNA sequence: TGTGCCAGCAGCCAAGACTTGGACAGGGGACCCTACGAGCAGTACTTC. As protein: CASSQDLDRGPYEQYF.

The chain links TRBV29-1 to TRBJ2-4; 8 bases fit TRBD1. The trim removed 5 bases at V and 7 bases at J, leaving 7 bases unmatched. Germline V lookup: CDR1 SQVTM, CDR2 ANQGSEA. The CDR3 runs to 13 residues. CDR3 DNA: TGCAGCGTTTTACAGGGGGTCGAGAACATTCAGTACTTC. It encodes CSVLQGVENIQYF.

The V call is TRBV6-1, the J call TRBJ2-3, with 11 bases identical to TRBD2. The germline gives CDR1 MNHNS, CDR2 SASEGT. The length of the CDR3 is 15 residues. The trim removed 3 bases at V and 4 bases at J, leaving 3 bases unmatched. CDR3 residues: CASSDTSGSADTQYF. CDR3 sequence (DNA): TGTGCCAGCAGTGATACTAGCGGGAGTGCAGATACGCAGTATTTT.

V and J are TRBV5-6 and TRBJ2-7, with a tentative D call TRBD1 (5 bases). This CDR3 is 16 amino acids long. CDR1 is SGHDT and CDR2 is YYEEEE in the germline V gene. V lost 1 base and J lost 2, with 16 bases in between. The CDR3 coding sequence is TGTGCCAGCAGCTTGTATTTAGGTGACAGACCCTACGAGCAGTACTTC. This codes for CASSLYLGDRPYEQYF. The complete variable domain, with remaining parts taken from reference TRBV5-6 and TRBJ2-7, reads DAGVTQSPTHLIKTRGQQVTLRCSPKSGHDTVSWYQQALGQGPQFIFQYYEEEERQRGNFPDRFSGHQFPNYSSELNVNALLLGDSALYLCASSLYLGDRPYEQYFGPGTRLTVT.

The rearrangement uses TRBV27 and TRBJ2-1; 7 nucleotides agree with TRBD2. J was trimmed by 8 bases and V by 8 bases; bases with no gene match: 12. This CDR3 is built from 14 residues. From germline, CDR1 is MNHEY and CDR2 SMNVEV (reference sequence). The CDR3 DNA reads as TGTGCCAGCTCCCCCGGACTAGTTCAGTATGAGCAGTTCTTC. It codes for CASSPGLVQYEQFF.

This chain joins TRBV19 and TRBJ2-7, with D possibly TRBD2 on 6 matching bases. The CDR3 is 14 amino acids. V was pared by 3 bases and J by 2 bases, with 11 bases between. CDR1 and CDR2 from the germline V gene are LNHDA and SQIVND (reference sequence). This CDR3 is CASSMRDPPYEQYF. The CDR3 DNA follows: TGTGCCAGTAGTATGCGGGACCCTCCCTACGAGCAGTACTTC.

A note on this clone: The junction differs from germline at one of its ends, possibly a read error. V usage is TRBV5-1 and J usage is TRBJ2-2, with 7 bases that match TRBD1. The germline gives CDR1 SGHRS, CDR2 YFSETQ. The CDR3 contains 16 residues. The CDR3 loop is CASSLVRGKKPGELSF. The CDR3 DNA reads TGCGCCAGCAGCTTGGTCAGGGGGAAGAAGCCCGGGGAGCTGTCTTTT.

The gene calls are TRBV18 and TRBJ2-7; 7 bases agree with TRBD1. The germline V gene encodes CDR1 KGHSH and CDR2 LQKENI. The length of the CDR3 is 16 residues. The V and J ends lost 5 bases and 3 bases, in that order; junction bases with no gene match: 13. CDR3 DNA sequence: TGTGCCAGCTCAACAAAGGACGGGACAGTGAACTACGAGCAGTACTTC. Protein sequence: CASSTKDGTVNYEQYF. Drawing the rest from reference TRBV18 and TRBJ2-7, the complete variable domain is NAGVMQNPRHLVRRRGQEARLRCSPMKGHSHVYWYRQLPEEGLKFMVYLQKENIIDESGMPKERFSAEFPKEGPSILRIQQVVRGDSAAYFCASSTKDGTVNYEQYFGPGTRLTVT.

This chain links TRBV2 with TRBJ2-5; D possibly corresponds to TRBD2 (5 bases). Germline-derived CDR1 and CDR2 are SNHLY and FYNNEI. V lost 3 bases and J 4 bases, leaving 15 bases between the germline ends. This CDR3 has 15 residues. CDR3 sequence reads: CASSEWTDSVETQYF. CDR3 nucleotide sequence: TGTGCCAGCAGTGAGTGGACGGACTCCGTAGAGACCCAGTACTTC.

This clone was seen once. The chain combines TRBV19 with TRBJ1-1; TRBD1 matches at 8 bases. CDR1 and CDR2 from the germline V gene are LNHDA and SQIVND (reference sequence). The V gene end was trimmed by 2 bases and the J gene end by 3 bases; junction bases not matched to a gene: 5. The CDR3 consists of 15 residues. Here the CDR3 reads CASSIRTGRHTEAFF. CDR3 bases: TGTGCCAGTAGTATAAGGACAGGGAGGCACACTGAAGCTTTCTTT.

The V and J genes are TRBV2 and TRBJ2-1, with 7 bases fitting TRBD1. The J segment lost 5 bases and the V segment lost 5 bases, leaving 9 bases of the junction unmatched. Looked up from germline, CDR1 is SNHLY and CDR2 is FYNNEI. The CDR3 is 15 amino acids. The CDR3 DNA is TGTGCCAGCAGTATCGACAGGGCCCCGGACAATGAGCAGTTCTTC. It codes for CASSIDRAPDNEQFF.

The V and J genes are TRBV2 and TRBJ1-2; 8 bases map to TRBD1. Germline V lookup: CDR1 SNHLY, CDR2 FYNNEI. The CDR3 runs 13 residues. V lost 6 bases to trimming and J lost 2 bases; unmatched junction nucleotides: 2. The CDR3 DNA reads as TGTGCCAGCAGGACAGGGGCGAACTATGGCTACACCTTC. This encodes CASRTGANYGYTF.

The rearrangement uses TRBV4-1 and TRBJ2-2, with a possible D match to TRBD2 (5 bases). V lost 3 bases, J lost 7 bases, and 9 bases lay in between. The length of the CDR3 is 13 residues. Germline V CDR1 and CDR2: MGHRA, YSYEKL. The CDR3 loop is CASSQEEGGELFF. In DNA form, the CDR3 reads TGCGCCAGCAGCCAGGAAGAGGGCGGGGAGCTGTTTTTT.

The rearrangement joins TRBV19 to TRBJ2-6; D is unclear. From germline, CDR1 is LNHDA and CDR2 SQIVND (reference sequence). Between the trimmed V and J ends, which lost 7 bases and 0 bases, there was a span of 7 bases. The CDR3 has 14 residues. The chain's CDR3 is CASTQDSGANVLTF. In nucleotides, the CDR3 is TGTGCCAGTACCCAGGACTCTGGGGCCAACGTCCTGACTTTC.

The rearrangement joins TRBV6-1 to TRBJ2-7; TRBD2 aligns across 7 bases. CDR1 is MNHNS, CDR2 SASEGT, per germline. The CDR3 is made up of 14 amino acids. V lost 6 bases, J lost 0 bases, and 5 bases stayed unmatched. CDR3 nucleotides: TGTGCCAGCAGGGTTGGCGGGGGCTCCTACGAGCAGTACTTC. Amino acid sequence: CASRVGGGSYEQYF.